In this sample, the clone carrying this T cell receptor (beta chain) turned up once. As yet, its antigen is unknown. This sample stems from a study of cytomegalovirus exposure and HLA in healthy donors. J lost 0 bases, V lost 3 bases, and 6 bases had no gene match. The CDR3 has 17 residues. The germline V gene has CDR1 SGHDN and CDR2 FVKESK. Findings and caveats of the study: In a later analysis, a genetic analysis reported fewer productive-TCR N-insertions in an Asian-associated ancestry cluster than the cohort average.

This PCR relied on a set of 60 Vbeta primers and 13 Jbeta primers. This table comes from immunoSEQ multiplex PCR, and its TCRdb copy is limited to in-frame clones, with some not included. The table includes about 180,000 clones, 60% to 85% detected once. The TCR comes from a man between 18 and 35 years old in good health and CMV-seronegative. Sequenced material: PBMCs. V usage is TRBV14 and J usage is TRBJ2-1; TRBD2 aligns across 9 bases. CDR3 bases: TGTGCCAGCAGCCATGCGACTAGCGGTTCCTCCTACAATGAGCAGTTCTTC. This codes for CASSHATSGSSYNEQFF.